One sample yielded the 25 T cell receptor beta chains listed below, sequenced in a study of blood T cell repertoires in COVID-19. The assay was immunoSEQ multiplex PCR, and TCRdb's table has in-frame clones only and misses some. The sample has around 130,000 clones; 80% to 90% are singletons. Sequencing input: peripheral blood. Source of these receptors: a man over 45 with active or convalescent COVID-19.

This clone was picked up a small number of times. The gene calls are TRBV19 and TRBJ1-1; 10 nucleotides agree with TRBD1. Per the germline V gene, CDR1 is LNHDA and CDR2 is SQIVND (reference sequence). Losses at the gene ends were 4 bases for V and 12 bases for J; bases not matched to a gene: 14. This CDR3 spans 15 amino acids. CDR3 loop: CASSTTGQGEGMPFF. CDR3 DNA: TGTGCCAGTAGTACGACCGGACAGGGGGAAGGTATGCCTTTCTTT. Looking up the rest from reference TRBV19 and TRBJ1-1 gives the full variable domain: DGGITQSPKYLFRKEGQNVTLSCEQNLNHDAMYWYRQDPGQGLRLIYYSQIVNDFQKGDIAEGYSVSREKKESFPLTVTSAQKNPTAFYLCASSTTGQGEGMPFFGQGTRLTVV.

The chain uses TRBV5-6 and TRBJ2-3, with 13 bases aligning to TRBD2. This CDR3 contains 16 residues. With V trimmed by 4 bases and J by 4 bases, 6 bases remained unmatched. Germline V CDR1 and CDR2: SGHDT, YYEEEE. The CDR3 here is CASSTGLAGVADTQYF. Here the CDR3 DNA reads TGTGCCAGCAGCACCGGACTAGCGGGGGTAGCAGATACGCAGTATTTT.

V is TRBV27 and J is TRBJ1-2; weak D call: TRBD1 (5 bases). V was cut by 6 bases and J by 2 bases, with 22 bases left in between. Germline CDR1 and CDR2: MNHEY and SMNVEV (reference sequence). The CDR3 covers 17 residues. The CDR3 DNA follows: TGTGCCAGCAGCCGCATACACCCCGACAGTCTAAACTATGGCTACACCTTC. Translation gives CASSRIHPDSLNYGYTF.

The V call is TRBV6-1, the J call TRBJ1-2, with D perhaps TRBD1 (5 bases). V was shortened by 2 bases and J by 5 bases, with 12 bases between the two germline ends. Germline V gives CDR1 MNHNS, CDR2 SASEGT. The CDR3 contains 14 residues. CDR3 residues: CASSERGGVYGYTF. The CDR3 DNA sequence: TGTGCCAGCAGTGAAAGGGGTGGAGTGTATGGCTACACCTTC.

J is TRBJ2-1 and V is TRBV19; no clear D. The CDR3 totals 18 residues. The germline gives CDR1 LNHDA, CDR2 SQIVND (reference sequence). V was shortened by 3 bases and J by 6 bases, with 24 bases between the two germline ends. CDR3 in DNA: TGTGCCAGTAGTATCTTTGGCGTGTCACGGGTAACGGGCAATGAGCAGTTCTTC. Translated: CASSIFGVSRVTGNEQFF.

The V and J genes are TRBV6-5 and TRBJ2-7; D might be TRBD1 (6 bases). Trimming removed 4 bases from V and 2 bases from J, with 12 bases in between. The germline gives CDR1 MNHEY, CDR2 SVGAGI. This CDR3 has 14 residues. CDR3 sequence (DNA): TGTGCCAGCAGTTTCTCCGACAGGACCTACGAGCAGTACTTC. It translates to CASSFSDRTYEQYF.

The rearrangement uses TRBV19 and TRBJ1-1; D might be TRBD1 (5 bases). Germline CDR1 and CDR2: LNHDA and SQIVND (reference sequence). The CDR3 is 16 residues long. V gave up 5 bases and J gave up 5 bases, with 21 bases separating them. The DNA of the CDR3 is TGTGCCAGTAGTGTCCCTCATCTGGGGTCAGGGACTGAAGCTTTCTTT. This encodes CASSVPHLGSGTEAFF. Drawing the rest from reference TRBV19 and TRBJ1-1, the complete variable domain is DGGITQSPKYLFRKEGQNVTLSCEQNLNHDAMYWYRQDPGQGLRLIYYSQIVNDFQKGDIAEGYSVSREKKESFPLTVTSAQKNPTAFYLCASSVPHLGSGTEAFFGQGTRLTVV.

The gene calls are TRBV7-2 and TRBJ2-7, with 7 positions matching TRBD1. CDR1 is SGHTA, CDR2 FQGNSA, per germline. The CDR3 spans 15 residues. The J segment lost 0 bases and the V segment lost 3 bases, leaving 5 bases of the junction unmatched. The CDR3 DNA reads as TGTGCCAGCAGCTTGGCCGGGACAGACTCCTACGAGCAGTACTTC. It codes for CASSLAGTDSYEQYF.

The chain employs TRBV14 and TRBJ1-5; D is unclear. The CDR3 runs 13 residues. The ends were cut back, 4 bases at V and 1 base at J, with 5 bases in the middle. Germline-derived CDR1 and CDR2 are SGHDN and FVKESK. The CDR3 is CASSPQSNQPQHF. In DNA form, the CDR3 reads TGTGCCAGCAGCCCCCAGAGCAATCAGCCCCAGCATTTT.

The CDR3: CSVEDRGTGLFRFDEQFF. Here the CDR3 DNA reads TGCAGCGTTGAAGATCGCGGGACAGGGTTATTCCGGTTCGATGAGCAGTTCTTC. The chain recombines TRBV29-1 with TRBJ2-1; TRBD1 matches 9 bases. V shed 0 bases, J shed 8 bases, and the junction held 17 bases outside the gene matches. This CDR3 is built from 18 residues. Germline V gene lookup returns CDR1 SQVTM and CDR2 ANQGSEA.

This chain joins TRBV5-6 and TRBJ1-1, with 7 bases identical to TRBD1. Trimming removed 1 base from V and 5 bases from J; junction bases left unmatched: 5. This CDR3 contains 14 residues. CDR1 is SGHDT and CDR2 is YYEEEE in the germline V gene. The CDR3 spells CASSLNRGRTEAFF. Written as DNA, the CDR3 is TGTGCCAGCAGCTTGAACAGGGGTCGTACTGAAGCTTTCTTT.

This chain uses TRBV4-2 with TRBJ2-5, with 10 bases that match TRBD2. The germline gives CDR1 LGHNA, CDR2 YNFKEQ. V lost 2 bases and J lost 4; bases outside the gene matches: 7. The CDR3 has 16 residues. The CDR3 DNA reads TGTGCCAGCAGCCAAACCCCTCTAGCGGGGGTAGAGACCCAGTACTTC. Protein: CASSQTPLAGVETQYF.

The chain is built from TRBV28 and TRBJ1-3, with D uncertain. Germline V gene data show CDR1 as MDHEN and CDR2 as SYDVKM. V shed 3 bases and J shed 2 bases, with 14 bases lying between them. The length of the CDR3 is 16 residues. CDR3 DNA: TGTGCCAGCAGTTTCGGCGGGGAAGGGCCTGGAAACACCATATATTTT. Translation gives CASSFGGEGPGNTIYF. Looking up the rest from reference TRBV28 and TRBJ1-3 gives the full variable domain: DVKVTQSSRYLVKRTGEKVFLECVQDMDHENMFWYRQDPGLGLRLIYFSYDVKMKEKGDIPEGYSVSREKKERFSLILESASTNQTSMYLCASSFGGEGPGNTIYFGEGSWLTVV.

The V and J genes are TRBV19 and TRBJ1-3, with D unresolved. CDR1 and CDR2 from the germline V gene are LNHDA and SQIVND (reference sequence). Between the trimmed V and J ends, which lost 5 bases and 1 base, there was a span of 9 bases. CDR3 length equals 14 residues. In nucleotides, the CDR3 is TGTGCCAGTAGTGCGGGGAAGTCTGGAAACACCATATATTTT. It translates to CASSAGKSGNTIYF.

The rearrangement uses TRBV27 and TRBJ1-2; D may be TRBD1 (5 bases). V lost 6 bases and J lost 3, with 20 bases in between. Germline CDR1 is MNHEY and CDR2 is SMNVEV (reference sequence). This CDR3 region has 16 residues. CDR3 in amino acids: CASRPQVGKGDYGYTF. Here the CDR3 DNA reads TGTGCCAGCAGGCCTCAGGTTGGGAAAGGGGACTATGGCTACACCTTC.

V gene TRBV7-6 combines with J gene TRBJ1-4; 11 nucleotides line up with TRBD1. Germline CDR1 is SGHVS and CDR2 is FNYEAQ. This CDR3 comprises 16 residues. V gave up 5 bases and J gave up 4 bases; unmatched junction bases: 6. The CDR3 reads CASSAGTGGSNEKLFF. The DNA for the CDR3 is TGTGCCAGCAGCGCCGGGACAGGGGGGAGTAATGAAAAACTGTTTTTT.

This clone was detected a few times. The gene calls are TRBV2 and TRBJ2-7; D call uncertain. CDR3 length: 13 amino acids. Trimming pared 7 bases from V and 6 bases from J, leaving 16 bases between. The germline CDR1 and CDR2 sequences are SNHLY and FYNNEI. CDR3 bases: TGTGCCAGCAATACATATGGAAGAGGCGAGCAGTACTTC. It yields the protein CASNTYGRGEQYF. Based on the CDR3 plus reference TRBV2 and TRBJ2-7, the full variable domain is EPEVTQTPSHQVTQMGQEVILRCVPISNHLYFYWYRQILGQKVEFLVSFYNNEISEKSEIFDDQFSVERPDGSNFTLKIRSTKLEDSAMYFCASNTYGRGEQYFGPGTRLTVT.

The J gene is TRBJ1-5, the V gene TRBV30; D may be TRBD1 (6 bases). Germline CDR1 GTSNPN, CDR2 SVGIG (reference sequence). CDR3 size: 14 residues. Trimming left V 1 base short and J 8 bases short, with 15 bases between. DNA of the CDR3: TGTGCCTGGAGTGGAAAAAGGGGGTTTGAGCCCCAGCATTTT. It yields the protein CAWSGKRGFEPQHF.

The chain is built from TRBV29-1 and TRBJ2-7, with 8 bases fitting TRBD1. Germline V gene data show CDR1 as SQVTM and CDR2 as ANQGSEA. The V gene end was trimmed by 5 bases and the J gene end by 4 bases; junction bases not matched to a gene: 7. The length of the CDR3 is 13 residues. The CDR3 DNA sequence: TGCAGCGTTCGTCAGGGGGCGGGTTACGAGCAGTACTTC. Encoded protein: CSVRQGAGYEQYF.

V gene TRBV7-2 combines with J gene TRBJ2-1; 12 bases line up with TRBD2. The CDR3 runs to 15 residues. Germline values: CDR1 SGHTA, CDR2 FQGNSA. The V gene end was trimmed by 6 bases and the J gene end by 4 bases; junction bases not matched to a gene: 4. Written as DNA, the CDR3 is TGTGCCAGCAGAATACTAGCGGGGGGATACAATGAGCAGTTCTTC. Translation: CASRILAGGYNEQFF.

J is TRBJ2-3 and V is TRBV5-1; TRBD2 matches 10 bases. Germline V gives CDR1 SGHRS, CDR2 YFSETQ. This CDR3 is built from 15 residues. V lost 4 bases, J lost 4 bases, and 6 bases stayed unmatched. The CDR3: CASSLLAGASDTQYF. The DNA of the CDR3 is TGCGCCAGCAGCCTCCTAGCGGGGGCCTCAGATACGCAGTATTTT.

The chain employs TRBV10-3 and TRBJ1-1, with 8 bases that match TRBD1. J lost 2 bases, V lost 7 bases, and 9 bases had no gene match. The germline gives CDR1 ENHRY, CDR2 SYGVKD. The CDR3 consists of 15 residues. The CDR3 protein is CAITSSTGENTEAFF. The CDR3 DNA reads TGTGCCATCACCTCCTCGACAGGGGAAAACACTGAAGCTTTCTTT.

This rearrangement joins TRBV5-1 to TRBJ2-2; 8 positions agree with TRBD2. The CDR3 is 18 residues long. The junction had 8 bases not matched to a gene; V was cut back by 1 base and J by 0 bases. CDR1 and CDR2 (germline): SGHRS, YFSETQ. The CDR3 sequence: CASSLRGTSGANTGELFF. The CDR3 region has the DNA TGCGCCAGCAGCTTGCGCGGAACTAGCGGTGCGAACACCGGGGAGCTGTTTTTT. The full variable domain, in which reference TRBV5-1 and TRBJ2-2 provide the parts outside the CDR3, is KAGVTQTPRYLIKTRGQQVTLSCSPISGHRSVSWYQQTPGQGLQFLFEYFSETQRNKGNFPGRFSGRQFSNSRSEMNVSTLELGDSALYLCASSLRGTSGANTGELFFGEGSRLTVL.

J is TRBJ2-6 and V is TRBV6-5, with D possibly TRBD1 on 6 matching bases. Germline CDR1 MNHEY, CDR2 SVGAGI. Trimming took 7 bases from V and 2 from J, leaving 12 bases between them. The CDR3 runs to 15 residues. The CDR3 DNA follows: TGTGCCAGCAATAGGGCAGGGGCTGGGGCCAACGTCCTGACTTTC. It encodes CASNRAGAGANVLTF.

The rearrangement uses TRBV28 and TRBJ1-1, with 12 positions matching TRBD1. The CDR3 consists of 17 residues. The junction had 8 bases not matched to a gene; V was cut back by 6 bases and J by 0 bases. CDR1 is MDHEN and CDR2 is SYDVKM in the germline V gene. CDR3 in amino acids: CASSRDRGRLVNTEAFF. As DNA, the CDR3 is TGTGCCAGCAGCCGGGACAGGGGGCGACTAGTGAACACTGAAGCTTTCTTT.